The rows below give T cell receptor beta chains drawn from one sample of a study of cytomegalovirus exposure and HLA in healthy donors. Clones were read by immunoSEQ multiplex PCR, and TCRdb kept only the in-frame ones, dropping some. The data hold roughly 150,000 clones, with 70% to 90% observed a single time. Material: PBMCs. These receptors were collected from a woman aged 18 to 35 in good health and CMV-seronegative. The CDR3 runs from the conserved cysteine through the conserved F or W. D genes are given only for firm matches. Expanded clones get a size class; other rows say once, few or many, or leave the size out.

D gene	clone size	V gene	J gene	CDR3 protein	CDR3 DNA
TRBD2	-	TRBV5-1	TRBJ2-6	CASSPREGVAGANVLTF	TGCGCCAGCAGCCCTCGGGAGGGGGTGGCTGGGGCCAACGTCCTGACTTTC
-	-	TRBV19	TRBJ1-4	CAPGGWGTTNEKLFF	TGTGCACCCGGGGGGTGGGGGACGACTAATGAAAAACTGTTTTTT
TRBD1	-	TRBV5-1	TRBJ2-1	CASSLGRGTGSREQFF	TGCGCCAGCAGCTTGGGTCGAGGGACAGGATCCCGTGAGCAGTTCTTC
-	-	TRBV4-3	TRBJ1-3	CASSQDTSSGNTIYF	TGCGCCAGCAGCCAAGACACGAGCTCTGGAAACACCATATATTTT
-	-	TRBV7-8	TRBJ1-1	CASSLGVTEAFF	TGTGCCAGCAGCTTAGGAGTCACTGAAGCTTTCTTT
-	-	TRBV27	TRBJ2-5	CASGHGQPETQYF	TGTGCCAGCGGCCACGGACAGCCCGAGACCCAGTACTTC
TRBD2	-	TRBV7-2	TRBJ2-4	CASSLASGRNIQYF	TGTGCCAGCAGCTTAGCTAGCGGGAGGAACATTCAGTACTTC
TRBD1	-	TRBV4-1	TRBJ2-7	CASSPNRGSTSYEQYF	TGCGCCAGCAGCCCTAACAGGGGGTCCACCTCCTACGAGCAGTACTTC
-	few	TRBV5-1	TRBJ1-1	CASSLDRAGNTEAFF	TGCGCCAGCAGCTTGGACAGGGCGGGGAACACTGAAGCTTTCTTT
-	-	TRBV6-5	TRBJ1-3	CASSYGGVSGNTIYF	TGTGCCAGCAGTTATGGAGGAGTATCGGGAAACACCATATATTTT
TRBD1	-	TRBV7-6	TRBJ2-5	CASSLGQGEYF	TGTGCCAGCAGCCTGGGACAGGGAGAGTACTTC
-	-	TRBV12-5	TRBJ2-7	CASGLLGEASYEQYF	TGTGCTAGTGGCCTCCTTGGCGAGGCCTCCTACGAGCAGTACTTC
-	-	TRBV7-5	TRBJ2-7	CARSLAPLTTAGVGPYEQYF	TGTGCCAGAAGCTTAGCGCCGCTAACTACCGCAGGGGTTGGCCCCTACGAGCAGTACTTC
-	once	TRBV5-4	TRBJ2-3	CASSLAGGRGAGVTDTQYF	TGTGCCAGCAGCTTGGCCGGGGGGCGCGGGGCGGGGGTCACAGATACGCAGTATTTT
TRBD1	-	TRBV27	TRBJ1-2	CASSLTRQTGSYGYTF	TGTGCCAGCAGTTTGACCCGTCAGACAGGGTCCTATGGCTACACCTTC